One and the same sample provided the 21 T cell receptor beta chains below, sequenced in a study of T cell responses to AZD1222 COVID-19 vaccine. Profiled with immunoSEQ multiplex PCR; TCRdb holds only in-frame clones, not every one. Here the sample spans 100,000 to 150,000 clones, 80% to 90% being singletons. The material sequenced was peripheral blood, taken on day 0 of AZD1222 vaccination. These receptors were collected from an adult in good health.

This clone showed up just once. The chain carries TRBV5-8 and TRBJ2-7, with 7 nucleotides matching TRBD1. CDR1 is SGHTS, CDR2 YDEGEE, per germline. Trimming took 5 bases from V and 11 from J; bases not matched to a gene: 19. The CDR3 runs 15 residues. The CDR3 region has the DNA TGTGCCAGCAGTCATTCACATCGACAGGGTGATGTGGAGTACTTC. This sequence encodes CASSHSHRQGDVEYF.

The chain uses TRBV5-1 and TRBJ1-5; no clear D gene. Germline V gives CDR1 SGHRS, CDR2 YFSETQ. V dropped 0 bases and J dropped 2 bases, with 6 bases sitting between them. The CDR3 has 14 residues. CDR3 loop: CASSLELGNQPQHF. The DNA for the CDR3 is TGCGCCAGCAGCTTGGAGTTGGGCAATCAGCCCCAGCATTTT.

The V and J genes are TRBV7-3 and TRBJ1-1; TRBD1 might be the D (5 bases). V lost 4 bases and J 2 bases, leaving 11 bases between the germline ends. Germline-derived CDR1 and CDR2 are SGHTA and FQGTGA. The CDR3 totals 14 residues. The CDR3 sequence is CASSSGTGNTEAFF. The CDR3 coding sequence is TGTGCCAGCAGCTCAGGGACGGGCAACACTGAAGCTTTCTTT.

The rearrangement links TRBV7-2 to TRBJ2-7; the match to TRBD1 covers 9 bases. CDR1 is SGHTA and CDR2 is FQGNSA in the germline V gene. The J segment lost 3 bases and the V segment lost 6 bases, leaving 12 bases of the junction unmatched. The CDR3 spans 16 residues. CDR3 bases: TGTGCCAGCAGTCCCTATACCGGGACAGGGAACTACGAGCAGTACTTC. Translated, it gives CASSPYTGTGNYEQYF.

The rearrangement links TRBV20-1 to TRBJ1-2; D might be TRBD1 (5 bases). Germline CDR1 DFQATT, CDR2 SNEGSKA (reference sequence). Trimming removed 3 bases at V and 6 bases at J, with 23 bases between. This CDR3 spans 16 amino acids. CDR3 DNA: TGCAGTGCTAGTGGGGGGATCGTCGGAAGGCTGAATGGCTACACCTTC. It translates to CSASGGIVGRLNGYTF.

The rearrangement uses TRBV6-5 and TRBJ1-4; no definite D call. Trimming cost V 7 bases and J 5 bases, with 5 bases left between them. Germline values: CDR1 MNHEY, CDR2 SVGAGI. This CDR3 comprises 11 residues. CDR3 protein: CASTPNEKLFF. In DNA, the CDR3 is TGTGCCAGCACTCCCAATGAAAAACTGTTTTTT.

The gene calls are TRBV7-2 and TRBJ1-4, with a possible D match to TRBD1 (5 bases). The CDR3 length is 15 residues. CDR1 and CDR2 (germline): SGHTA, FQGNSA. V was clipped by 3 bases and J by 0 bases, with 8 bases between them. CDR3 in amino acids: CASSLRGTTNEKLFF. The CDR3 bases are TGTGCCAGCAGCTTGAGGGGCACAACTAATGAAAAACTGTTTTTT.

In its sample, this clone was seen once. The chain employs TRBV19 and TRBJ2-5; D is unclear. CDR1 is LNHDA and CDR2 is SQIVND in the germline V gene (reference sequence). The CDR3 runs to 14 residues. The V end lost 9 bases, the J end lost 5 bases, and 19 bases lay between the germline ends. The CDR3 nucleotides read TGTGCCAGCAAATTGACCTACCATGGGGAGACCCAGTACTTC. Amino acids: CASKLTYHGETQYF.

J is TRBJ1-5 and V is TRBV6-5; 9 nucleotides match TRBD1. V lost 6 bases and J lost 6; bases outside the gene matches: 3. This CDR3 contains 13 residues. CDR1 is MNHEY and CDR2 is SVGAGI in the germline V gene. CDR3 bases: TGTGCCAGCAGGGGGGACAGGGTTCAGCCCCAGCATTTT. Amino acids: CASRGDRVQPQHF.

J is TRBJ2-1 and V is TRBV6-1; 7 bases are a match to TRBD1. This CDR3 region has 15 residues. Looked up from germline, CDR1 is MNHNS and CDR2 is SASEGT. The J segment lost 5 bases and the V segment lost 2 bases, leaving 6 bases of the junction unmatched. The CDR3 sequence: CASSERTGKHNEQFF. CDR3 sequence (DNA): TGTGCCAGCAGTGAAAGGACAGGCAAACACAATGAGCAGTTCTTC.

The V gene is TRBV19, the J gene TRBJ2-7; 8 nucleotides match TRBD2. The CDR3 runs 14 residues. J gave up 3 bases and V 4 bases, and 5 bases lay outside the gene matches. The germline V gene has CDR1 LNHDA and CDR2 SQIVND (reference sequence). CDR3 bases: TGTGCCAGTAGTACGTCCGGGACTAGCTACGAGCAGTACTTC. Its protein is CASSTSGTSYEQYF.

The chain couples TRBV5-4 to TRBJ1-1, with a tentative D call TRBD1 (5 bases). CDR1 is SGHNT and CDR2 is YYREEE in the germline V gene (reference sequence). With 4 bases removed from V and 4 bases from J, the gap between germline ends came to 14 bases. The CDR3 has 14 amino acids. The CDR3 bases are TGTGCCAGCAGCGGAAGGGGTTTGTCCACTGAAGCTTTCTTT. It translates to CASSGRGLSTEAFF.

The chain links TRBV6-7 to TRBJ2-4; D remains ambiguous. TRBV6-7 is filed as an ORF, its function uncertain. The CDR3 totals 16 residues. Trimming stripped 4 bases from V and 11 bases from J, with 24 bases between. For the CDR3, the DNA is TGTGCCAGCAGTTCTCAGGCCCTACCCATCCAGTCCGTTCAGTACTTC. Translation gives CASSSQALPIQSVQYF.

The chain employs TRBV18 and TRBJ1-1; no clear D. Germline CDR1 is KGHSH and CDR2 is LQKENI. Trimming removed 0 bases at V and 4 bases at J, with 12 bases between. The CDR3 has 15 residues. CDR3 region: CASSPPASRATEAFF. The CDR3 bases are TGTGCCAGCTCACCACCGGCTTCTCGGGCCACTGAAGCTTTCTTT.

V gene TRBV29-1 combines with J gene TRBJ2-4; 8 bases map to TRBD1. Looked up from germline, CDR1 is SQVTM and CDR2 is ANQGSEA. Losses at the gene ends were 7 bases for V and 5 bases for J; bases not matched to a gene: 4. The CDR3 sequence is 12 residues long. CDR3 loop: CSGTGQENIQYF. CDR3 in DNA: TGCAGCGGAACGGGACAGGAAAACATTCAGTACTTC.

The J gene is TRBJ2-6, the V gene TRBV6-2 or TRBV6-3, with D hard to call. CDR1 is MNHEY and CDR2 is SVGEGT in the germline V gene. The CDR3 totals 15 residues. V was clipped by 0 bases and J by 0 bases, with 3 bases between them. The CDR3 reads CASSYSVSGANVLTF. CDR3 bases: TGTGCCAGCAGTTACTCAGTCTCTGGGGCCAACGTCCTGACTTTC.

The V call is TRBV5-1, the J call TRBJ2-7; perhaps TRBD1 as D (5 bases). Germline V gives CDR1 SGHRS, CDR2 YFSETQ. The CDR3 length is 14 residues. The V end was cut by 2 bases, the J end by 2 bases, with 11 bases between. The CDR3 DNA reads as TGCGCCAGCAGCTTAGGGCGGACAACCTACGAGCAGTACTTC. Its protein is CASSLGRTTYEQYF.

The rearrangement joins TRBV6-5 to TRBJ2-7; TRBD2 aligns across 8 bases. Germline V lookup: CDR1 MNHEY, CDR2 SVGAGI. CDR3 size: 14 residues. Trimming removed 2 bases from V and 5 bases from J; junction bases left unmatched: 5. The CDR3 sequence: CASSYHSGNNEQYF. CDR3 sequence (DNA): TGTGCCAGCAGTTACCATAGCGGGAACAACGAGCAGTACTTC.

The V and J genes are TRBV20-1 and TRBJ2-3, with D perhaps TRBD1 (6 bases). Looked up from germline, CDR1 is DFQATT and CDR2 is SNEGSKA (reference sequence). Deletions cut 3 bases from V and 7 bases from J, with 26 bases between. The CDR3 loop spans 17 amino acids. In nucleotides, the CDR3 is TGCAGTGCTAGTTCAGGTTTGGGCAGGGGCCCCACGAATACGCAGTATTTT. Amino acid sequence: CSASSGLGRGPTNTQYF.

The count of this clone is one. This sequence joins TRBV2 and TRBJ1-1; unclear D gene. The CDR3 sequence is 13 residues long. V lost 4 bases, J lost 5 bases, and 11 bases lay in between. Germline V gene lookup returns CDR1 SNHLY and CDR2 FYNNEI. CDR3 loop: CASSGRGQTEAFF. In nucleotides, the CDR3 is TGTGCCAGCAGTGGTCGAGGTCAGACTGAAGCTTTCTTT.

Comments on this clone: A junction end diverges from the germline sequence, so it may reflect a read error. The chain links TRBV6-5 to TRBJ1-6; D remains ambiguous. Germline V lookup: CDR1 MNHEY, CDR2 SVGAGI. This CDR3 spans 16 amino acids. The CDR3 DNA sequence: TGTGCCAGCAGTCACTCTTTAGTCCTTTATAATTCACCCCTCCACTTT. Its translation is CASSHSLVLYNSPLHF.